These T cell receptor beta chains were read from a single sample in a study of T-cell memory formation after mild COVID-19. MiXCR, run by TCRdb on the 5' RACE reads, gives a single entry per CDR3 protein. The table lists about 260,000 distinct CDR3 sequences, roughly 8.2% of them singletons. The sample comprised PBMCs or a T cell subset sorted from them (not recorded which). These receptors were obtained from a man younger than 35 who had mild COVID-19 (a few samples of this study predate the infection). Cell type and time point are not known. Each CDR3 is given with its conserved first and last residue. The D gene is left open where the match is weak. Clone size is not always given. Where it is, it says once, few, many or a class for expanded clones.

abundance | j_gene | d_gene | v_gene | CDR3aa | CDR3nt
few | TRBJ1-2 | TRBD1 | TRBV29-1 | CSVGRGEDYGYTF | TGCAGCGTTGGCAGGGGGGAGGACTATGGCTACACCTTC
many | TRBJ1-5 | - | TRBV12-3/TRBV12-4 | CASSLDRSNQPQHF | TGTGCCAGCAGCCTCGACAGGAGCAATCAGCCCCAGCATTTT
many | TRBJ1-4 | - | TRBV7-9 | CASSLAGTGPFF | TGTGCCAGCAGCTTAGCGGGAACAGGACCGTTTTTT
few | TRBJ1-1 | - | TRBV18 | CATRTENTEAFF | TGTGCCACACGGACAGAAAACACTGAAGCTTTCTTT
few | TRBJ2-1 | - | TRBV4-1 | CASSDRAGSSYNEQFF | TGCGCCAGCAGCGATCGGGCCGGGAGCTCCTACAATGAGCAGTTCTTC
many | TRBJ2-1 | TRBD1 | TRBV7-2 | CASRRQGGSYNEQFF | TGTGCCAGCAGGAGACAGGGTGGGTCCTACAATGAGCAGTTCTTC
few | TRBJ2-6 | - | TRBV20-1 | CSARGQGAGANVLTF | TGCAGTGCTAGAGGTCAGGGAGCTGGGGCCAACGTCCTGACTTTC
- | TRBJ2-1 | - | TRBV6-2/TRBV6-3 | CASSSGQSPYNEQFF | TGTGCCAGCAGTTCCGGACAGAGCCCCTACAATGAGCAGTTCTTC
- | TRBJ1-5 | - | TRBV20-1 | CSADSRNQPQHF | TGCAGTGCGGACAGCAGAAATCAGCCCCAGCATTTT
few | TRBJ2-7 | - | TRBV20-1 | CSARGAGRKDEQYF | TGCAGTGCCAGAGGGGCGGGGAGGAAAGACGAGCAGTACTTC
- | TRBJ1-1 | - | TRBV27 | CASSSSGIPEAFF | TGTGCCAGCAGTTCATCAGGGATCCCTGAAGCTTTCTTT
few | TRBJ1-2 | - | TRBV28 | CASSLLKEGEGYTF | TGTGCCAGCAGTTTATTGAAGGAGGGGGAAGGCTACACCTTC
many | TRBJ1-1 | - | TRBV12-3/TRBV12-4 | CASIGTGNTEAFF | TGTGCCAGTATCGGGACGGGGAACACTGAAGCTTTCTTT
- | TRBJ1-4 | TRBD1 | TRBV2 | CASRGQVATNEKLFF | TGTGCCAGCAGGGGACAGGTTGCAACTAATGAAAAACTGTTTTTT
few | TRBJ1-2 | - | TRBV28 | CASSPATPGYGYTF | TGTGCCAGCAGTCCGGCGACGCCGGGGTATGGCTACACCTTC
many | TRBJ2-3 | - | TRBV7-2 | CASSLDYFSTDTQYF | TGTGCCAGCAGCTTAGATTACTTCTCCACAGATACGCAGTATTTT
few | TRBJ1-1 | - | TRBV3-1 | CASSLPSKDAFF | TGTGCCAGCAGCCTCCCGTCCAAGGACGCTTTCTTT
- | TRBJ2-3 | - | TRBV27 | CASRRQADTQYF | TGTGCCAGCAGGCGCCAGGCAGATACGCAGTATTTT
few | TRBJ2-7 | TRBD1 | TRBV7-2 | CASSGLGQAREQYF | TGTGCCAGCAGCGGCCTCGGACAGGCGAGGGAGCAGTACTTC
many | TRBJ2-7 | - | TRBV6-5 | CASSPPGLRWYF | TGTGCCAGCAGCCCCCCAGGGTTAAGGTGGTACTTC
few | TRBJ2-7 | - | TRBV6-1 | CASYRSYEQYF | TGTGCCAGCTACAGATCCTACGAGCAGTACTTC
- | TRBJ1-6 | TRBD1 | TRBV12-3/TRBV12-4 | CASSTNRGSPLHF | TGTGCCAGCAGTACTAACAGGGGTTCACCCCTCCACTTT
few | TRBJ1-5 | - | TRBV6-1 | CASRDPGVSNQPQHF | TGTGCCAGCAGAGATCCTGGGGTTAGCAATCAGCCCCAGCATTTT
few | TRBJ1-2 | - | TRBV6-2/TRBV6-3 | CASSYVGSNYGYTF | TGTGCCAGCAGTTACGTGGGATCCAACTATGGCTACACCTTC
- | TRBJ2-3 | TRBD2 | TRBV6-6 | CASKLSGAPPQSLPDTQYF | TGTGCCAGCAAACTGAGCGGGGCGCCCCCCCAATCGCTCCCAGATACGCAGTATTTT
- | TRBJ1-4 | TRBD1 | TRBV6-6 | CASSTRGESEKLFF | TGTGCCAGCAGTACCAGGGGGGAGAGTGAAAAACTGTTTTTT
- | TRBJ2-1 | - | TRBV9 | CASSVEKGEQFF | TGTGCCAGCAGCGTGGAGAAGGGCGAGCAGTTCTTC
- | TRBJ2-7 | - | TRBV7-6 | CASSPVVSGEQYF | TGTGCCAGCAGCCCGGTGGTGTCTGGGGAGCAGTACTTC
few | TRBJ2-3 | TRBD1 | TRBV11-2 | CASSFGQGKQYF | TGTGCCAGCAGCTTCGGACAGGGAAAGCAGTATTTT
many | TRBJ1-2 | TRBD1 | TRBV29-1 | CSASLPGQGYGYTF | TGCAGCGCCTCACTCCCGGGACAGGGCTATGGCTACACCTTC
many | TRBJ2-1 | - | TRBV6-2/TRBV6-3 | CASSYSSTGSKQFF | TGTGCCAGCAGTTACTCGAGTACTGGTAGTAAGCAGTTCTTC
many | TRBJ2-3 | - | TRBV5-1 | CASSSGGFASTDTQYF | TGCGCCAGCAGCTCAGGGGGGTTCGCTTCCACAGATACGCAGTATTTT
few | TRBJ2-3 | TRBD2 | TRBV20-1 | CSASSLAGGTTDTQYF | TGCAGTGCTAGCTCCTTAGCGGGGGGGACCACAGATACGCAGTATTTT
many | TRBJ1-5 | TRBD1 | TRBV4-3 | CASSPTGVQPQHF | TGCGCCAGCAGCCCTACAGGGGTTCAGCCCCAGCATTTT
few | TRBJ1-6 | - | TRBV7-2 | CASSLAGGNNSPLHF | TGTGCCAGCAGCTTAGCAGGGGGAAATAATTCACCCCTCCACTTT
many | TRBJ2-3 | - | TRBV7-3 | CASSSGYLSDTQYF | TGTGCCAGCAGCTCCGGATACTTATCCGATACGCAGTATTTT
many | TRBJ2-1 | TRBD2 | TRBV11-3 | CASSKGLAGGIIEQFF | TGTGCCAGCAGCAAGGGGCTAGCGGGGGGCATCATTGAGCAGTTCTTC
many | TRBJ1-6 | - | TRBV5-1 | CASSISAGGDSPLHF | TGCGCCAGCAGCATCTCGGCAGGAGGGGATTCACCCCTCCACTTT
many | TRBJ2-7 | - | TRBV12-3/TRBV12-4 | CASDPSGGVHEQYF | TGTGCCAGCGACCCCTCTGGCGGGGTCCACGAGCAGTACTTC
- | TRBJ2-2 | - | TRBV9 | CASSVAGSLNTGELFF | TGTGCCAGCAGCGTAGCTGGGAGCTTGAACACCGGGGAGCTGTTTTTT
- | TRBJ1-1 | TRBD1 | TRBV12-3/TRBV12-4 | CASSFPGQGEAFF | TGTGCCAGCAGTTTTCCGGGACAGGGTGAAGCTTTCTTT
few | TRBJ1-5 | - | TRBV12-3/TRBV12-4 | CASRYSVGNQPQHF | TGTGCCAGCAGGTACTCCGTTGGCAATCAGCCCCAGCATTTT